The 9 T cell receptor beta chains below come from one sample, sequenced in a study of graft-versus-host responses after intestinal transplantation. Here immunoSEQ multiplex PCR was the method, and the copy in TCRdb shows in-frame clones only, minus some. The data hold over 85,000 clones, with 90% to 95% observed a single time. No antigen is known for these receptors. The material sequenced was unstimulated CD4+ T cells sorted from spleen or lymph node cells, taken before transplant. These receptors all stem from a human donor who was the organ donor for an intestinal transplant.

The chain uses TRBV9 and TRBJ1-3; D is unresolved. CDR1 and CDR2 (germline): SGDLS, YYNGEE. Between the trimmed V and J ends, which lost 1 base and 9 bases, there was a span of 14 bases. CDR3 length: 14 residues. The DNA for the CDR3 is TGTGCCAGCAGCGTACCGACACCCGGGAGCACCATATATTTT. Amino acid sequence: CASSVPTPGSTIYF. The whole variable domain, remainder taken from reference TRBV9 and TRBJ1-3, is DSGVTQTPKHLITATGQRVTLRCSPRSGDLSVYWYQQSLDQGLQFLIQYYNGEERAKGNILERFSAQQFPDLHSELNLSSLELGDSALYFCASSVPTPGSTIYFGEGSWLTVV.

V gene TRBV7-6 combines with J gene TRBJ2-3, with 8 bases matching TRBD2. The CDR3 is 15 amino acids. V lost 4 bases and J lost 3; bases outside the gene matches: 6. Germline loops: CDR1 SGHVS, CDR2 FNYEAQ. The CDR3, as DNA: TGTGCCAGCAGCTCCGCGGGGGGAGGGACAGATACGCAGTATTTT. Its protein is CASSSAGGGTDTQYF.

The CDR3 DNA is TGTGCCAGTAGTCCCCCTCGGTCACCCCTCCACTTT. Translated: CASSPPRSPLHF. The chain carries TRBV19 and TRBJ1-6; no clear D. Germline lookup yields CDR1 LNHDA and CDR2 SQIVND (reference sequence). Trimming removed 5 bases at V and 10 bases at J, with 9 bases between. The CDR3 contains 12 residues. Variable domain in full (rest from reference TRBV19 and TRBJ1-6): DGGITQSPKYLFRKEGQNVTLSCEQNLNHDAMYWYRQDPGQGLRLIYYSQIVNDFQKGDIAEGYSVSREKKESFPLTVTSAQKNPTAFYLCASSPPRSPLHFGNGTRLTVT.

The chain employs TRBV2 and TRBJ1-5; possible D gene TRBD1, 5 bases. CDR3 length: 13 residues. The germline gives CDR1 SNHLY, CDR2 FYNNEI. V lost 5 bases and J 6 bases, leaving 11 bases between the germline ends. CDR3 coding DNA: TGTGCCAGCAGTATCTCCGGGGGTCAGCCCCAGCATTTT. This codes for CASSISGGQPQHF.

The V gene is TRBV4-3, the J gene TRBJ2-1; tentative D call: TRBD2 (7 bases). This CDR3 contains 15 residues. Germline CDR1 and CDR2: LGHNA and YSLEER. V dropped 0 bases and J dropped 5 bases, with 11 bases sitting between them. CDR3 DNA: TGCGCCAGCAGCCAAGATCGCGGGGGCCACAATGAGCAGTTCTTC. This encodes CASSQDRGGHNEQFF.

The chain has TRBV5-1 and TRBJ2-7, with TRBD1 identical over 10 bases. This CDR3 is 14 amino acids long. With 1 base clipped from V and 3 bases from J, the junction kept 1 base outside the gene matches. CDR1 and CDR2 from the germline V gene are SGHRS and YFSETQ. The CDR3 loop reads CASSLRTGGYEQYF. CDR3 bases: TGCGCCAGCAGCTTGAGGACAGGGGGCTACGAGCAGTACTTC.

The chain is built from TRBV5-1 and TRBJ2-7, with TRBD1 matching 11 bases. CDR1 and CDR2 from the germline V gene are SGHRS and YFSETQ. Germline trimming cut 5 bases from V and 7 bases from J; bases unmatched to any gene: 8. The CDR3 has 14 residues. The CDR3 nucleotides read TGCGCCAGCAGGGGCGGACAGGGGGCGAATGAGCAGTACTTC. It translates to CASRGGQGANEQYF.

V gene TRBV7-2 combines with J gene TRBJ1-1; TRBD1 might be the D (5 bases). CDR3 size: 14 residues. Germline CDR1 and CDR2: SGHTA and FQGNSA. Trimming cost V 8 bases and J 3 bases, with 16 bases left between them. CDR3 sequence: CASGPYRIYTEAFF. The CDR3 DNA is TGTGCCAGCGGGCCCTACAGGATCTACACTGAAGCTTTCTTT.

This sequence joins TRBV4-2 and TRBJ1-2; TRBD1 agrees at 9 bases. Germline V gene lookup returns CDR1 LGHNA and CDR2 YNFKEQ. This CDR3 region has 15 residues. The V and J ends lost 0 bases and 7 bases, in that order; junction bases with no gene match: 6. CDR3 sequence: CASSQEQGARFGYTF. CDR3 DNA sequence: TGTGCCAGCAGCCAAGAACAGGGGGCAAGGTTTGGCTACACCTTC.